This T cell receptor beta chain was identified during a study of blood T cell repertoires in COVID-19. Study overall: Whether acute or convalescent, the COVID-19 samples came from the United States, Italy and Spain.

Trimming removed 6 bases from V and 6 bases from J, with 17 bases in between. The V gene's germline CDR1 is MNHEY and CDR2 SMNVEV (reference sequence). The CDR3 consists of 15 residues. Clones were read by immunoSEQ multiplex PCR, and TCRdb kept only the in-frame ones, dropping some. In the table there are over 200,000 clones, roughly 90% of which are singletons. Sequenced: peripheral blood. This chain uses TRBV27 with TRBJ1-4, with D perhaps matching TRBD1 (5 bases). This clonotype was obtained from a woman aged 55-69 years with acute or convalescent COVID-19. Written as DNA, the CDR3 is TGTGCCAGCAGGCGTCAGGGTGTTCGGGATGAAAAACTGTTTTTT. Residues: CASRRQGVRDEKLFF. Together with reference TRBV27 and TRBJ1-4, the CDR3 gives the full variable domain: EAQVTQNPRYLITVTGKKLTVTCSQNMNHEYMSWYRQDPGLGLRQIYYSMNVEVTDKGDVPEGYKVSRKEKRNFPLILESPSPNQTSLYFCASRRQGVRDEKLFFGSGTQLSVL.